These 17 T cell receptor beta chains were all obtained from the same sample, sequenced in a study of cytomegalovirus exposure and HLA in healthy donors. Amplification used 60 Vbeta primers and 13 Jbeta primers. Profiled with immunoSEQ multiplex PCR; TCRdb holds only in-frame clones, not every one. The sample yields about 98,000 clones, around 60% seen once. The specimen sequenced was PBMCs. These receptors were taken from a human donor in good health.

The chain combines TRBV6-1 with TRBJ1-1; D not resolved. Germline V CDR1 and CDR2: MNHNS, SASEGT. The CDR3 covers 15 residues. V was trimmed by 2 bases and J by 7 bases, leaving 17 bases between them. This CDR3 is CASSELARGVGEAFF. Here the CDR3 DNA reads TGTGCCAGCAGTGAATTGGCCCGGGGAGTGGGTGAAGCTTTCTTT.

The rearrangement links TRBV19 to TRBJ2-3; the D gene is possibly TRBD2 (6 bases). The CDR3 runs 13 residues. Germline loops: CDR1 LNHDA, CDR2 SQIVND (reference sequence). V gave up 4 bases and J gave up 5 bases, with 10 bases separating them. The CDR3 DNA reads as TGTGCCAGTAGTAAGACTAGTTTAGATACGCAGTATTTT. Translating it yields CASSKTSLDTQYF.

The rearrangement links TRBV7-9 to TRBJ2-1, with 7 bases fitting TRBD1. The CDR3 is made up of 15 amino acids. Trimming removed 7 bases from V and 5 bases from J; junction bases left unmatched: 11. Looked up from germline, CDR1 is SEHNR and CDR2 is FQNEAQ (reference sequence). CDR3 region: CASTSSPTGNNEQFF. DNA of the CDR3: TGTGCCAGCACCTCCTCCCCGACAGGGAACAATGAGCAGTTCTTC.

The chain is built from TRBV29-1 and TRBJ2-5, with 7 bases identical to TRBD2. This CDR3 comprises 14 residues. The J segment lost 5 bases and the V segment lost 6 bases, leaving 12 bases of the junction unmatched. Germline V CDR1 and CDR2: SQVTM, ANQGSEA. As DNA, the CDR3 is TGCAGCGTGAGAGCGGGAATCCTGGCGGAGACCCAGTACTTC. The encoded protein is CSVRAGILAETQYF.

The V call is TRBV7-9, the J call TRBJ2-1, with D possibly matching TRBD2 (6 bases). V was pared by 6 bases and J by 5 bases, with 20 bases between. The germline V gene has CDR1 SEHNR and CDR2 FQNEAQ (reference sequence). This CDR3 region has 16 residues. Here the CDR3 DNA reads TGTGCCAGCAGAGCTAAACGAGCGGAGGGTAACAATGAGCAGTTCTTC. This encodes CASRAKRAEGNNEQFF.

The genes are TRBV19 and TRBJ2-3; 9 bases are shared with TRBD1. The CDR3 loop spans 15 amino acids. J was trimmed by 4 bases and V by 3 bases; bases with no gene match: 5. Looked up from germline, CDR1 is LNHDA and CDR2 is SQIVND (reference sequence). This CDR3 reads CASSMGQGRPDTQYF. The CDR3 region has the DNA TGTGCCAGTAGTATGGGACAGGGTCGTCCAGATACGCAGTATTTT.

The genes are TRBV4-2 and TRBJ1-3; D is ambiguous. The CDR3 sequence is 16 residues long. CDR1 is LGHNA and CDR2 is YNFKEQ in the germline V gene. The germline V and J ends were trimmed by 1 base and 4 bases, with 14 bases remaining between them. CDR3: CASSQVIETGGNTIYF. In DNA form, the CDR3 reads TGTGCCAGCAGCCAAGTAATAGAAACGGGAGGAAACACCATATATTTT.

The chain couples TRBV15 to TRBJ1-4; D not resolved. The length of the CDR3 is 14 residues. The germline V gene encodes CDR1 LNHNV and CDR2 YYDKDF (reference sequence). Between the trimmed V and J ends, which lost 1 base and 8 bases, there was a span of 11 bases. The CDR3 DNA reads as TGTGCCACCAGCAGAGTCTTCAGCGGGGAAAAACTGTTTTTT. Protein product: CATSRVFSGEKLFF. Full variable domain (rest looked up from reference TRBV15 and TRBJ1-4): DAMVIQNPRYQVTQFGKPVTLSCSQTLNHNVMYWYQQKSSQAPKLLFHYYDKDFNNEADTPDNFQSRRPNTSFCFLDIRSPGLGDTAMYLCATSRVFSGEKLFFGSGTQLSVL.

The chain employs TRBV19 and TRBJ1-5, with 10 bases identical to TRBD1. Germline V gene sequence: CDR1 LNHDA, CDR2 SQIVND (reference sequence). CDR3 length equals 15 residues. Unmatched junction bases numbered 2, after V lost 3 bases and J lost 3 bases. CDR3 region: CASSIDRGLNQPQHF. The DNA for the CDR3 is TGTGCCAGTAGTATCGACAGGGGGCTCAATCAGCCCCAGCATTTT.

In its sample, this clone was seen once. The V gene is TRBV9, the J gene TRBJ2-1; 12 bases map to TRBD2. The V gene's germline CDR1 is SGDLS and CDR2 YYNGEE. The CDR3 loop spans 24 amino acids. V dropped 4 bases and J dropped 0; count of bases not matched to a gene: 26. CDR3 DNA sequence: TGTGCCAGCAGCCTAGGGAGGAAGTCTAGCGGGGGGGGAACAGTGGGCTTCTCCTACAATGAGCAGTTCTTC. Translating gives CASSLGRKSSGGGTVGFSYNEQFF. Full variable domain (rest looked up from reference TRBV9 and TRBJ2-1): DSGVTQTPKHLITATGQRVTLRCSPRSGDLSVYWYQQSLDQGLQFLIQYYNGEERAKGNILERFSAQQFPDLHSELNLSSLELGDSALYFCASSLGRKSSGGGTVGFSYNEQFFGPGTRLTVL.

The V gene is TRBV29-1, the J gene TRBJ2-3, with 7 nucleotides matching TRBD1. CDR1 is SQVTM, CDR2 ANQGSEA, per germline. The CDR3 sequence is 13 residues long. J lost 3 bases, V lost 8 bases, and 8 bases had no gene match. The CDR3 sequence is CSHRDRTTDTQYF. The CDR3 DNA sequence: TGCAGCCACCGGGACAGAACGACAGATACGCAGTATTTT.

CDR3 sequence (DNA): TGTGCCAGCACTCGAGAGGTCTCCTTCGCCGAGCAGTACTTC. Translation: CASTREVSFAEQYF. The gene calls are TRBV28 and TRBJ2-7; D not resolved. Germline CDR1 is MDHEN and CDR2 is SYDVKM. This CDR3 is built from 14 residues. Trimming left V 7 bases short and J 6 bases short, with 19 bases between.

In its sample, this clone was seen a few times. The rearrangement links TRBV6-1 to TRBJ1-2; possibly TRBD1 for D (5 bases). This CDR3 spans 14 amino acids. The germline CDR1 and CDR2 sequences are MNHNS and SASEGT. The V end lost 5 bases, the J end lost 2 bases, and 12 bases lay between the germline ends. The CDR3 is CASSLRETNYGYTF. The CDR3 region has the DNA TGTGCCAGCAGTCTCAGGGAAACCAACTATGGCTACACCTTC.

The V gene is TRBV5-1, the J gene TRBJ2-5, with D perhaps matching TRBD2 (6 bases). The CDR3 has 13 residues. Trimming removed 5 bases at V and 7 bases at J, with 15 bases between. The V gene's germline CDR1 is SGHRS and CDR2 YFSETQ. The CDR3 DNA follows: TGCGCCAGCAGAGCGGACGGGAGTGGGACCCAGTACTTC. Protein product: CASRADGSGTQYF.

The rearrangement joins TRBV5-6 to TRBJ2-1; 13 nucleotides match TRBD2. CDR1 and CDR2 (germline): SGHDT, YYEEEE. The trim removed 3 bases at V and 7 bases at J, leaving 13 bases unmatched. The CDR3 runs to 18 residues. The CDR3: CASSSGGGLAGIWNEQFF. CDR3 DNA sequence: TGTGCCAGCAGCTCCGGGGGGGGACTAGCGGGAATCTGGAATGAGCAGTTCTTC.

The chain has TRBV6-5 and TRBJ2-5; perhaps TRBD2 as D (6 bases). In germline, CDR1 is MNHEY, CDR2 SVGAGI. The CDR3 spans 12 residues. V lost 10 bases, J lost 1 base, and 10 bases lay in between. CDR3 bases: TGTGCCACACGGGGGTTCCAAGAGACCCAGTACTTC. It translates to CATRGFQETQYF.

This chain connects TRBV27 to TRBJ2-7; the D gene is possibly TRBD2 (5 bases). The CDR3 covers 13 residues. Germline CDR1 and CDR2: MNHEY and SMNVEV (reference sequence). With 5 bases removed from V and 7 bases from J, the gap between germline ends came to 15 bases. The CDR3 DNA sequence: TGTGCCAGCAGTACCAGCCTCCCGGGGGAGCAGTACTTC. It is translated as CASSTSLPGEQYF.